Below are 9 T cell receptor beta chains sequenced from a single sample in a study of radiotherapy plus CTLA-4 blockade in lung cancer. Here immunoSEQ multiplex PCR was the method, and the copy in TCRdb shows in-frame clones only, minus some. Among about 77,000 clones, roughly 70% were seen once, and the ten largest hold approximately 10%. The material was peripheral blood, obtained from a patient treated with radiotherapy plus ipilimumab. Source of these receptors: a human donor with non-small cell lung cancer whose response to radiotherapy plus ipilimumab could not be evaluated.

The V and J genes are TRBV29-1 and TRBJ1-2, with a possible D match to TRBD1 (6 bases). The germline V gene has CDR1 SQVTM and CDR2 ANQGSEA. V lost 5 bases and J 1 base, leaving 20 bases between the germline ends. There are 16 residues in the CDR3. The CDR3: CSVPKPALQGNYGYTF. CDR3 nucleotide sequence: TGCAGCGTTCCAAAACCGGCTTTACAGGGTAACTATGGCTACACCTTC.

The genes are TRBV30 and TRBJ2-5; 8 positions match TRBD1. The germline gives CDR1 GTSNPN, CDR2 SVGIG (reference sequence). This CDR3 contains 16 residues. V dropped 2 bases and J dropped 5; count of bases not matched to a gene: 13. In DNA, the CDR3 is TGTGCCTGGAGTTTGGACAGGGTGGAGTCATACGAGACCCAGTACTTC. This gives the protein CAWSLDRVESYETQYF. Variable domain in full (rest from reference TRBV30 and TRBJ2-5): SQTIHQWPATLVQPVGSPLSLECTVEGTSNPNLYWYRQAAGRGLQLLFYSVGIGQISSEVPQNLSASRPQDRQFILSSKKLLLSDSGFYLCAWSLDRVESYETQYFGPGTRLLVL.

The chain combines TRBV7-9 with TRBJ1-1; 7 positions agree with TRBD1. Germline trimming cut 1 base from V and 1 base from J; bases unmatched to any gene: 3. CDR1 is SEHNR and CDR2 is FQNEAQ in the germline V gene (reference sequence). The CDR3 consists of 15 residues. The CDR3 DNA reads TGTGCCAGCAGCTTAGGCGACAGGGCGAACACTGAAGCTTTCTTT. Amino acid sequence: CASSLGDRANTEAFF.

The chain links TRBV11-2 to TRBJ1-1, with a tentative D call TRBD1 (6 bases). The CDR3 runs to 17 residues. V lost 1 base, J lost 5 bases, and 20 bases lay in between. Germline CDR1 is SGHAT and CDR2 is FQNNGV. The CDR3, as DNA: TGTGCCAGCAGCTTAGTCGGCAGGGGAGCTGGTCGTACTGAAGCTTTCTTT. This translates into CASSLVGRGAGRTEAFF.

This chain uses TRBV2 with TRBJ2-1; 10 bases agree with TRBD2. This CDR3 region has 14 residues. Germline assignment: CDR1 SNHLY and CDR2 FYNNEI. J lost 8 bases, V lost 6 bases, and 7 bases had no gene match. The CDR3, as DNA: TGTGCCAGCAGGTGGTCTAGCGGGGGCGATGAGCAGTTCTTC. This translates into CASRWSSGGDEQFF.

This clone was recorded once. The rearrangement uses TRBV4-1 and TRBJ2-7; possibly TRBD2 for D (5 bases). CDR3 length: 13 amino acids. V lost 0 bases, J lost 6 bases, and 9 bases lay in between. The V gene's germline CDR1 is MGHRA and CDR2 YSYEKL. CDR3 amino acids: CASSQDWAGEQYF. CDR3 sequence (DNA): TGCGCCAGCAGCCAAGATTGGGCGGGCGAGCAGTACTTC.

The chain carries TRBV5-4 and TRBJ2-3, with 7 positions matching TRBD1. CDR3 length: 14 amino acids. The V gene's germline CDR1 is SGHNT and CDR2 YYREEE (reference sequence). Losses at the gene ends were 5 bases for V and 2 bases for J; bases not matched to a gene: 5. CDR3 nucleotides: TGTGCCAGCAGTCTGGACAGGTACACAGATACGCAGTATTTT. This translates into CASSLDRYTDTQYF.

The V and J genes are TRBV7-9 and TRBJ2-1, with 11 bases identical to TRBD2. Per the germline V gene, CDR1 is SEHNR and CDR2 is FQNEAQ (reference sequence). V shed 0 bases, J shed 0 bases, and the junction held 4 bases outside the gene matches. The CDR3 consists of 18 residues. The CDR3 DNA sequence: TGTGCCAGCAGCTTAGCGTGGCTAGCGGGGGGCTCCTACAATGAGCAGTTCTTC. It specifies CASSLAWLAGGSYNEQFF.

The sample holds one count of this clone. For the CDR3, the DNA is TGTGCCAGCAGCCGCGCAGGGGACGAGCAGTACTTC. Amino acid sequence: CASSRAGDEQYF. V usage is TRBV6-5 and J usage is TRBJ2-7; possible D gene TRBD1, 6 bases. V lost 6 bases, J lost 5 bases, and 11 bases lay in between. The CDR3 has 12 amino acids. Germline V gene data show CDR1 as MNHEY and CDR2 as SVGAGI.